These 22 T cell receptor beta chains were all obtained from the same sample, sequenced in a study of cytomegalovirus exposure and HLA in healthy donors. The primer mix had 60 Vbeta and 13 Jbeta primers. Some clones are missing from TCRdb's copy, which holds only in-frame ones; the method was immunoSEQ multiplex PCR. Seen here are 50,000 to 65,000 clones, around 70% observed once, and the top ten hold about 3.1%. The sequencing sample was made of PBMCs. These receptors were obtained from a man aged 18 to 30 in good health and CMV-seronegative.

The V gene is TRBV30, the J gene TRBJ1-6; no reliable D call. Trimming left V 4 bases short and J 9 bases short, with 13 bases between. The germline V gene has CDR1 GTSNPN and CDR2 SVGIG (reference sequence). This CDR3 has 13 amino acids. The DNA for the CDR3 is TGTGCCTGGAATCAGACACCAAGTTCACCCCTCCACTTT. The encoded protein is CAWNQTPSSPLHF.

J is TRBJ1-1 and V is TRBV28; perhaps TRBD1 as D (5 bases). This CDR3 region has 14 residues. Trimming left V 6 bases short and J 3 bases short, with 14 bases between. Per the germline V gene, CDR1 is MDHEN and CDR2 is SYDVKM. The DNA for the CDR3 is TGTGCCAGCAGATTACCAGGGAAGCACACTGAAGCTTTCTTT. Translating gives CASRLPGKHTEAFF.

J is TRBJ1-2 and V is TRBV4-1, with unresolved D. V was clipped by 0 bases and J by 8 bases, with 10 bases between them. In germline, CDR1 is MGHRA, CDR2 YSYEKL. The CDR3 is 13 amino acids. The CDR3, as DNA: TGCGCCAGCAGCCAAGATGGCCCTTGGGGCTACACCTTC. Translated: CASSQDGPWGYTF.

The CDR3, as DNA: TGTGCCAGCAGTCAGACAGCTGAAGCTTTCTTT. Its protein is CASSQTAEAFF. The rearrangement links TRBV28 to TRBJ1-1, with TRBD1 as a possible D gene (5 bases). This CDR3 comprises 11 residues. CDR1 and CDR2 from the germline V gene are MDHEN and SYDVKM. V lost 5 bases and J lost 6, with 7 bases in between.

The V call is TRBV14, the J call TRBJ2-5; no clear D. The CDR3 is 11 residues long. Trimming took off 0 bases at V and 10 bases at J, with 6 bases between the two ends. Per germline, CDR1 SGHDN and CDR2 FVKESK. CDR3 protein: CASSQDRFQYF. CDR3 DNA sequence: TGTGCCAGCAGCCAAGATCGGTTCCAGTACTTC.

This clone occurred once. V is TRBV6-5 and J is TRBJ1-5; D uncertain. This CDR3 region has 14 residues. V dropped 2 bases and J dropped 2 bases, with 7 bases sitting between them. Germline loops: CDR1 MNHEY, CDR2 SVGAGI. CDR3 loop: CASSYGQGNQPQHF. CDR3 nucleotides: TGTGCCAGCAGTTACGGGCAGGGCAATCAGCCCCAGCATTTT.

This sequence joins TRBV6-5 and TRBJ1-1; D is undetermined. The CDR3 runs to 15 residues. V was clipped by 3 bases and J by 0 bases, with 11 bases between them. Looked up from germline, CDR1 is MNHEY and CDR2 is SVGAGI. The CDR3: CASSYSPYMNTEAFF. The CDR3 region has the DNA TGTGCCAGCAGTTATTCACCGTACATGAACACTGAAGCTTTCTTT.

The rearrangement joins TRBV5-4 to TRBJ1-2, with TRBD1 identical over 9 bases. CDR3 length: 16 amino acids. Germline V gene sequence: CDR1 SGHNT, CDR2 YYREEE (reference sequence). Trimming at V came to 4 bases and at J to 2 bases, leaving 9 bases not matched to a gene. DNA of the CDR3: TGTGCCAGCAGCCGTCCCGGGACAGGGAACAACTATGGCTACACCTTC. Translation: CASSRPGTGNNYGYTF.

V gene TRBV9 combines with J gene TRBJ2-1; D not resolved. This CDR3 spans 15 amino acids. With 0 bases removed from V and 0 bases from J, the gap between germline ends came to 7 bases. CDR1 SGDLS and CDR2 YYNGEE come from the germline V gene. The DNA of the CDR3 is TGTGCCAGCAGCGTAGACGCACTCTCCTACAATGAGCAGTTCTTC. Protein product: CASSVDALSYNEQFF.

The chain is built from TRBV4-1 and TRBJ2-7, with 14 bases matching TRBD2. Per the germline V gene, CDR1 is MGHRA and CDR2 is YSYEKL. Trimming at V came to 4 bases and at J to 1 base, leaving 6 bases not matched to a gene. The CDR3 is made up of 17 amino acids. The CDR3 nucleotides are TGCGCCAGCAGCCGAGGGACTAGCGGGGGAGGATCCTACGAGCAGTACTTC. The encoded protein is CASSRGTSGGGSYEQYF.

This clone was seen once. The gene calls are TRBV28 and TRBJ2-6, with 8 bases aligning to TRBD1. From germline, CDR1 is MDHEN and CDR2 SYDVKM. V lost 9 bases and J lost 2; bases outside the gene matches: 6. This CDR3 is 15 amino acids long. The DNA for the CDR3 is TGTGCCAGTTCTAAACAGGGGGCTGGGGCCAACGTCCTGACTTTC. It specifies CASSKQGAGANVLTF.

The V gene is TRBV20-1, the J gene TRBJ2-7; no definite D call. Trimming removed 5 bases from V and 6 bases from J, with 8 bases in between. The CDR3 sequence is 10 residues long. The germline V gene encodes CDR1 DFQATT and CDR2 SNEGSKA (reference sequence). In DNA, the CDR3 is TGCAGTGCTGTAATACTCGAGCAGTACTTC. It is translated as CSAVILEQYF.

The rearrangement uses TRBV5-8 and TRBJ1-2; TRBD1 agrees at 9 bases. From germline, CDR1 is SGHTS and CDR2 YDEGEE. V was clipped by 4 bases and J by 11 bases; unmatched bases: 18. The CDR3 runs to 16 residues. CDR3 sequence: CASSEPGQGFMERYTF. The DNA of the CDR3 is TGTGCCAGCAGCGAACCGGGACAGGGATTTATGGAGAGGTACACCTTC.

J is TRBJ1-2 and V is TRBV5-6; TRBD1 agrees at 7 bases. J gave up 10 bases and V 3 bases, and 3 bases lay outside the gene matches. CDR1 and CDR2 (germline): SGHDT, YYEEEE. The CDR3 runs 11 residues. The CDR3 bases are TGTGCCAGCAGCTGGGACAGCCTCTACACCTTC. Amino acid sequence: CASSWDSLYTF.

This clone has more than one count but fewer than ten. The CDR3 protein is CASSPLAGVNEQFF. DNA for the CDR3: TGTGCCAGCAGCCCACTAGCTGGGGTCAATGAGCAGTTCTTC. The J gene is TRBJ2-1, the V gene TRBV7-9; possible D gene TRBD2, 6 bases. CDR1 is SEHNR and CDR2 is FQNEAQ in the germline V gene (reference sequence). The CDR3 contains 14 residues. Trimming stripped 5 bases from V and 6 bases from J, with 14 bases between.

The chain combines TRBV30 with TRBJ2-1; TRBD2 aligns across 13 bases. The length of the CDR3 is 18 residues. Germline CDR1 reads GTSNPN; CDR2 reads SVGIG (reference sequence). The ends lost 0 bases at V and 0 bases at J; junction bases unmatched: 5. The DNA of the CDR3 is TGTGCCTGGAGTGTAACTAGCGGGAGGGTCTTCTCCTACAATGAGCAGTTCTTC. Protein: CAWSVTSGRVFSYNEQFF.

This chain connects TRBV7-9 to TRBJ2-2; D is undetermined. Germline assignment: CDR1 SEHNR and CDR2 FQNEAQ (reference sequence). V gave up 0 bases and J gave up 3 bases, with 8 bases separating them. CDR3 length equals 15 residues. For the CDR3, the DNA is TGTGCCAGCAGCTTAGCAGCAGGTCACACCGGGGAGCTGTTTTTT. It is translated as CASSLAAGHTGELFF.

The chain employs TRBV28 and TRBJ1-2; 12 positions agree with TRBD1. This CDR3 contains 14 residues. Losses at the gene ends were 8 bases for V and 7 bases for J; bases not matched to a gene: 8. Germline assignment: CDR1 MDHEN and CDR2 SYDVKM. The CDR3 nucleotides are TGTGCCAGCTCGTCGGGACAGGGGGCGCGTGGCTACACCTTC. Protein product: CASSSGQGARGYTF.

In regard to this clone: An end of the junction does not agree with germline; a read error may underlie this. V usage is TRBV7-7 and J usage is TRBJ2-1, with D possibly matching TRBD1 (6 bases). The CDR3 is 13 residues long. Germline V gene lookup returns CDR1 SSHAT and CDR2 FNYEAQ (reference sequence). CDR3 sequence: CASSLRQGYEQFF. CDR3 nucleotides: TGTGCTAGCAGCTTAAGGCAGGGGTACGAGCAGTTCTTC. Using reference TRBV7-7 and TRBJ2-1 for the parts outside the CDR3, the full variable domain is GAGVSQSPRYKVTKRGQDVTLRCDPISSHATLYWYQQALGQGPEFLTYFNYEAQPDKSGLPSDRFSAERPEGSISTLTIQRTEQRDSAMYRCASSLRQGYEQFFGPGTRLTVL.

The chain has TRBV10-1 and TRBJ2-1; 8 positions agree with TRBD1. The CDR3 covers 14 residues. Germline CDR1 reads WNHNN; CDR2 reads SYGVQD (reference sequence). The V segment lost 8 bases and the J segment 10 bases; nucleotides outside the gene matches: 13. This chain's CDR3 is CASASTWTGREQFF. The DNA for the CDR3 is TGCGCCAGCGCCTCCACCTGGACAGGGAGGGAGCAGTTCTTC.

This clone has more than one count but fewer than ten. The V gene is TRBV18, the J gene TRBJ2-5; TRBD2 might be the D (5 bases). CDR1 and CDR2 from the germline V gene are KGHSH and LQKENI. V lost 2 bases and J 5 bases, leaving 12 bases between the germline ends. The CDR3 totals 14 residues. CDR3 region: CASSPAAGLETQYF. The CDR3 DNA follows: TGTGCCAGCTCACCAGCGGCGGGTCTGGAGACCCAGTACTTC.

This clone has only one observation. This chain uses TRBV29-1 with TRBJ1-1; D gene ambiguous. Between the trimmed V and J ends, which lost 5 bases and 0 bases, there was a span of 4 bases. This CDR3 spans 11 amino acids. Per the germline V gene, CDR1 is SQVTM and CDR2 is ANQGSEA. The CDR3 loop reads CSVQLNTEAFF. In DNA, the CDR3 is TGCAGCGTTCAGTTGAACACTGAAGCTTTCTTT. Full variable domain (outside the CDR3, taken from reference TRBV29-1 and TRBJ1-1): SAVISQKPSRDICQRGTSLTIQCQVDSQVTMMFWYRQQPGQSLTLIATANQGSEATYESGFVIDKFPISRPNLTFSTLTVSNMSPEDSSIYLCSVQLNTEAFFGQGTRLTVV.